This is a list of T cell receptor beta chains from one sample in a study of T cells after yellow fever vaccination. TCRdb re-analysed the 5' RACE reads in MiXCR, keeping a single row per CDR3 protein. The sample shows fewer than 450,000 distinct CDR3 sequences, 3.5% to 4.5% of them seen only once. The sequencing used PBMCs, collected 5 days after the yellow fever booster vaccination. These TCRs come from a young man who received the YFV17D yellow fever vaccine. CDR3s include the opening cysteine and the closing phenylalanine or tryptophan. Fields, in order: clone size, CDR3 length, J gene, V gene, D gene, CDR3 DNA, CDR3 protein. D genes are given only for firm matches. A clone size is listed for some rows: how often the clone was seen (once, few, many), or a class if it is expanded.

>few|15|TRBJ2-5|TRBV30|TRBD1
TGTGCCTGGAGTGTATGGACAGGGGCCGGGGAGACCCAGTACTTC
CAWSVWTGAGETQYF
>-|16|TRBJ1-3|TRBV9|-
TGTGCCAGCAGCCCTCCACCACGGTCCCGCGGAAACACCATATATTTT
CASSPPPRSRGNTIYF
>many|15|TRBJ2-5|TRBV7-2|TRBD1
TGTGCCAGCAGCACAAGGACAGGGGGGTGGGAGACCCAGTACTTC
CASSTRTGGWETQYF
>few|17|TRBJ1-2|TRBV20-1|-
TGCAGTGCTAGAGGCGGGCCAGGGCCGTGGGGTAACTATGGCTACACCTTC
CSARGGPGPWGNYGYTF
>many|13|TRBJ1-5|TRBV20-1|-
TGCAGTGCTAGGGGGGCGGGCAATCAGCCCCAGCATTTT
CSARGAGNQPQHF
>-|14|TRBJ1-1|TRBV6-5|-
TGTGCCAGCACCCGAGGGCCTCCGAGGACTGAAGCTTTCTTT
CASTRGPPRTEAFF
>few|14|TRBJ1-4|TRBV5-1|-
TGCGCCAGCAGCTTGGATGCTTCTAATGAAAAACTGTTTTTT
CASSLDASNEKLFF
>-|15|TRBJ1-2|TRBV4-1|-
TGCGCCAGCAGTCTATACCCCCGGGGGGGCGAGGGCTACACCTTC
CASSLYPRGGEGYTF
>few|16|TRBJ2-1|TRBV7-9|TRBD1
TGTGCCAGCAGCTGGTCGGACAGGGGGTTAAGCGATGAGCAGTTCTTC
CASSWSDRGLSDEQFF
>-|14|TRBJ2-2|TRBV4-3|-
TGCGCCAGCAGCCAAGATAACGGGGCCGGGGAGCTGTTTTTT
CASSQDNGAGELFF
>many|12|TRBJ1-1|TRBV7-3|-
TGTGCCAGCCGCTCTACGCCGGCGGCAGCTTTCTTT
CASRSTPAAAFF
>few|19|TRBJ2-6|TRBV6-2/TRBV6-3|-
TGTGCCAGCAGTTCAATCCGGACAGTCACAATTTCTGGGGCCAACGTCCTGACTTTC
CASSSIRTVTISGANVLTF
>few|16|TRBJ2-2|TRBV6-2/TRBV6-3|-
TGTGCCAGCAGTTACTCGAAGTTCTGGGCTCCCGGGGAGCTGTTTTTT
CASSYSKFWAPGELFF
>few|20|TRBJ2-1|TRBV7-9|TRBD2
TGTGCCAGCAGCGCCCCAACCGGGACTAGCGGGCATCATACTTACAATGAGCAGTTCTTC
CASSAPTGTSGHHTYNEQFF
>many|18|TRBJ2-1|TRBV15|-
TGTGCCACCAGCAGAGTGACAGTCCGACTGGAAAGTTACAATGAGCAGTTCTTC
CATSRVTVRLESYNEQFF
>few|16|TRBJ2-3|TRBV11-2|-
TGTGCCAGCAGCCGAACGTTCAGCTACCCCACAGATACGCAGTATTTT
CASSRTFSYPTDTQYF
>-|14|TRBJ1-1|TRBV5-1|-
TGCGCCAGCAGCGTCCAAGGGATAGGAACTGAAGCTTTCTTT
CASSVQGIGTEAFF
>-|18|TRBJ2-6|TRBV4-3|TRBD1
TGCGCCAGCAGCCAGAGGGGGACAGGGGAAGCCGGGGCCAACGTCCTGACTTTC
CASSQRGTGEAGANVLTF
>-|13|TRBJ2-1|TRBV5-4|-
TGTGCCAGCAGCCTTCCTTCCGAGCATGAGCAGTTCTTC
CASSLPSEHEQFF
>many|15|TRBJ2-3|TRBV7-3|-
TGTGCCAGCAGCTTATCCAGCGGGAGCACAGATACGCAGTATTTT
CASSLSSGSTDTQYF
>few|15|TRBJ2-2|TRBV7-9|-
TGTGCCAGCAGCTCTTATCAGGATAACACCGGGGAGCTGTTTTTT
CASSSYQDNTGELFF
>-|13|TRBJ2-7|TRBV3-1|-
TGTGCCAGCAGCCAATCGGACAGCTACGAGCAGTACTTC
CASSQSDSYEQYF